These 32 T cell receptor beta chains originate from one sample sequenced in a study of blood T cell repertoires in COVID-19. Libraries were prepared by immunoSEQ multiplex PCR; TCRdb keeps only in-frame clonotypes and omits some of them. This repertoire shows about 110,000 clones, 60% to 85% found once; its top ten account for about 2%. The source material was peripheral blood. Receptor source: a woman between 40 and 50 years old with acute or convalescent COVID-19.

The genes are TRBV19 and TRBJ1-1, with 7 bases matching TRBD1. Germline CDR1 reads LNHDA; CDR2 reads SQIVND (reference sequence). The V gene end was trimmed by 4 bases and the J gene end by 8 bases; junction bases not matched to a gene: 7. CDR3 length: 13 amino acids. Written as DNA, the CDR3 is TGTGCCAGTAGTACCCGGGACAGTCAGGAAGCTTTCTTT. Translation gives CASSTRDSQEAFF.

V is TRBV7-9 and J is TRBJ2-1; no definite D call. From germline, CDR1 is SEHNR and CDR2 FQNEAQ (reference sequence). This CDR3 has 18 residues. Trimming took off 0 bases at V and 5 bases at J, with 20 bases between the two ends. The CDR3 nucleotides are TGTGCCAGCAGCTTAGCAGATATAGACTCCATGAATCACAATGAGCAGTTCTTC. This encodes CASSLADIDSMNHNEQFF.

V and J are TRBV5-1 and TRBJ1-5; 7 bases are a match to TRBD1. V was clipped by 4 bases and J by 0 bases; unmatched bases: 4. The CDR3 has 15 amino acids. Germline assignment: CDR1 SGHRS and CDR2 YFSETQ. CDR3 nucleotides: TGCGCCAGCAGCGCCAGGGGGGATAGCAATCAGCCCCAGCATTTT. Its translation: CASSARGDSNQPQHF. Looking up the rest from reference TRBV5-1 and TRBJ1-5 gives the full variable domain: KAGVTQTPRYLIKTRGQQVTLSCSPISGHRSVSWYQQTPGQGLQFLFEYFSETQRNKGNFPGRFSGRQFSNSRSEMNVSTLELGDSALYLCASSARGDSNQPQHFGDGTRLSIL.

This clone was seen a single time. The rearrangement links TRBV12-3 or TRBV12-4 to TRBJ2-2, with a weak D call TRBD2 (5 bases). The CDR3 runs 13 residues. Trimming stripped 6 bases from V and 6 bases from J, with 11 bases between. The CDR3 nucleotides are TGTGCCAGCAGCACGAGGGTATCCGGGGAGCTGTTTTTT. It specifies CASSTRVSGELFF.

This clone was observed a handful of times. The genes are TRBV20-1 and TRBJ1-4, with D possibly being TRBD1 (6 bases). The CDR3 sequence is 13 residues long. The germline V gene encodes CDR1 DFQATT and CDR2 SNEGSKA (reference sequence). V was clipped by 3 bases and J by 8 bases, with 13 bases between them. For the CDR3, the DNA is TGCAGTGCTAGTAGGCAGGGGAAGGAAAAACTGTTTTTT. Translating gives CSASRQGKEKLFF.

This clone was counted between two and nine times. The chain uses TRBV6-5 and TRBJ1-2; 9 nucleotides match TRBD1. Germline trimming cut 5 bases from V and 4 bases from J; bases unmatched to any gene: 8. Per the germline V gene, CDR1 is MNHEY and CDR2 is SVGAGI. This CDR3 is 15 amino acids long. The CDR3 nucleotides read TGTGCCAGCAGTAAACAGGGGGCTGGGGGCTATGGCTACACCTTC. Amino acids: CASSKQGAGGYGYTF.

The rearrangement links TRBV10-3 to TRBJ2-3; D perhaps matches TRBD2 (6 bases). The CDR3 covers 15 residues. Germline V gives CDR1 ENHRY, CDR2 SYGVKD. The V and J ends lost 2 bases and 2 bases respectively, with 11 bases between them. The CDR3 region is CAISEDSGPTDTQYF. The CDR3 DNA reads TGTGCCATCAGTGAGGATAGCGGACCCACAGATACGCAGTATTTT.

The chain recombines TRBV6-5 with TRBJ2-2, with D hard to call. V was trimmed by 10 bases and J by 2 bases, leaving 8 bases between them. Germline V gene data show CDR1 as MNHEY and CDR2 as SVGAGI. This CDR3 has 12 amino acids. The CDR3 nucleotides are TGTGCCACCCGCACTAACACCGGGGAGCTGTTTTTT. It encodes CATRTNTGELFF.

This chain joins TRBV13 and TRBJ2-7, with a tentative D call TRBD2 (5 bases). CDR1 and CDR2 (germline): PRHDT, FYEKMQ (reference sequence). This CDR3 region has 15 residues. V lost 2 bases and J lost 0, with 11 bases in between. CDR3 sequence reads: CASSLRGTFSYEQYF. CDR3 bases: TGTGCCAGCAGCTTACGGGGAACCTTCTCCTACGAGCAGTACTTC.

This clone was detected a few times. The rearrangement joins TRBV3-1 (or the pseudogene TRBV3-2) to TRBJ1-6; D is unresolved. CDR3 length: 14 residues. The V gene's germline CDR1 is LGHDT and CDR2 YNNKEL (reference sequence). V was shortened by 2 bases and J by 8 bases, with 10 bases between the two germline ends. CDR3 region: CASSQTSRDSPLHF. The CDR3, as DNA: TGTGCCAGCAGCCAAACCAGTCGGGATTCACCCCTCCACTTT.

This clone was detected many times. This chain connects TRBV3-1 (or the pseudogene TRBV3-2) to TRBJ1-3; D remains ambiguous. The CDR3 runs 14 residues. Germline lookup yields CDR1 LGHDT and CDR2 YNNKEL (reference sequence). V shed 3 bases and J shed 0 bases, with 6 bases lying between them. In nucleotides, the CDR3 is TGTGCCAGCAGCCAGGGAGCCTCTGGAAACACCATATATTTT. As protein: CASSQGASGNTIYF.

The chain has TRBV13 and TRBJ2-5, with D tentatively TRBD1 (6 bases). Germline loops: CDR1 PRHDT, CDR2 FYEKMQ (reference sequence). The CDR3 runs to 14 residues. Trimming removed 4 bases at V and 5 bases at J, with 14 bases between. The CDR3 region has the DNA TGTGCCAGCAGCTCTTGGAAGAGGGGGGAGACCCAGTACTTC. This translates into CASSSWKRGETQYF.

The CDR3 here is CASSQELAATDTQYF. The CDR3 DNA reads as TGTGCCAGCAGCCAAGAGCTAGCAGCAACAGATACGCAGTATTTT. This chain links TRBV4-2 with TRBJ2-3; maybe TRBD2 (5 bases). Germline lookup yields CDR1 LGHNA and CDR2 YNFKEQ. The V gene lost 0 bases and the J gene lost 3 bases, with 10 bases spanning the gap. The CDR3 sequence is 15 residues long.

The chain uses TRBV28 and TRBJ1-4, with 8 bases lining up with TRBD1. Looked up from germline, CDR1 is MDHEN and CDR2 is SYDVKM. The CDR3 consists of 15 residues. V lost 1 base, J lost 8 bases, and 6 bases stayed unmatched. CDR3 sequence reads: CASSLSGQGWEKLFF. CDR3 DNA sequence: TGTGCCAGCAGTTTATCCGGACAGGGTTGGGAAAAACTGTTTTTT. The complete variable domain, with remaining parts taken from reference TRBV28 and TRBJ1-4, reads DVKVTQSSRYLVKRTGEKVFLECVQDMDHENMFWYRQDPGLGLRLIYFSYDVKMKEKGDIPEGYSVSREKKERFSLILESASTNQTSMYLCASSLSGQGWEKLFFGSGTQLSVL.

The rearrangement joins TRBV6-5 to TRBJ2-2, with 8 positions matching TRBD2. The V and J ends lost 6 bases and 3 bases, in that order; junction bases with no gene match: 3. Germline values: CDR1 MNHEY, CDR2 SVGAGI. The CDR3 runs to 14 residues. In DNA form, the CDR3 reads TGTGCCAGCAGCCGGACTAGCCACACCGGGGAGCTGTTTTTT. Encoded protein: CASSRTSHTGELFF.

The chain has TRBV28 and TRBJ1-5, with D possibly TRBD1 on 6 matching bases. V shed 6 bases and J shed 3 bases, with 15 bases lying between them. The CDR3 runs to 15 residues. The V gene's germline CDR1 is MDHEN and CDR2 SYDVKM. The CDR3 coding sequence is TGTGCCAGCAGGTCGGACAGAGGAGACAATCAGCCCCAGCATTTT. Translated: CASRSDRGDNQPQHF.

This clone was detected a few times. The chain uses TRBV24-1 and TRBJ2-1; 10 bases fit TRBD2. This CDR3 comprises 14 residues. The ends lost 6 bases at V and 9 bases at J; junction bases unmatched: 7. From germline, CDR1 is KGHDR and CDR2 SFDVKD. The CDR3 bases are TGTGCCACCAGTCTAGCGGGGGCCGCCGGTGAGCAGTTCTTC. Translating gives CATSLAGAAGEQFF.

The table lists this clone with many counts. The V call is TRBV5-1, the J call TRBJ2-5, with D possibly being TRBD1 (6 bases). This CDR3 comprises 15 residues. V was shortened by 6 bases and J by 2 bases, with 17 bases between the two germline ends. Per germline, CDR1 SGHRS and CDR2 YFSETQ. The CDR3 here is CASTPIGGQQETQYF. The CDR3 coding sequence is TGCGCCAGCACACCTATAGGGGGTCAACAAGAGACCCAGTACTTC. The full variable domain, completed using reference TRBV5-1 and TRBJ2-5, is KAGVTQTPRYLIKTRGQQVTLSCSPISGHRSVSWYQQTPGQGLQFLFEYFSETQRNKGNFPGRFSGRQFSNSRSEMNVSTLELGDSALYLCASTPIGGQQETQYFGPGTRLLVL.

V and J are TRBV7-8 and TRBJ1-4, with D perhaps TRBD1 (5 bases). The CDR3 has 15 amino acids. CDR1 is SGHVS and CDR2 is FQNEAQ in the germline V gene. Trimming left V 4 bases short and J 7 bases short, with 16 bases between. The CDR3 loop is CASSSGGGAGEKLFF. DNA for the CDR3: TGTGCCAGCAGCTCAGGTGGCGGGGCCGGTGAAAAACTGTTTTTT.

This clone appeared a few times. The CDR3 loop reads CASSVGPDEKLFF. The CDR3, as DNA: TGTGCCAGCAGTGTTGGGCCCGATGAAAAACTGTTTTTT. The chain has TRBV2 and TRBJ1-4; D is undetermined. V lost 4 bases and J lost 6, with 9 bases in between. Germline lookup yields CDR1 SNHLY and CDR2 FYNNEI. The CDR3 runs to 13 residues.

The chain employs TRBV6-1 and TRBJ2-5; D is perhaps TRBD1 (5 bases). V gave up 1 base and J gave up 7 bases, with 13 bases separating them. In germline, CDR1 is MNHNS, CDR2 SASEGT. The CDR3 sequence is 14 residues long. CDR3 nucleotide sequence: TGTGCCAGCAGTGAAGATGCAGGGTCCTTGACCCAGTACTTC. It is translated as CASSEDAGSLTQYF.

This chain connects TRBV29-1 to TRBJ2-2, with TRBD1 matching over 7 bases. V lost 2 bases and J lost 8; bases outside the gene matches: 17. From germline, CDR1 is SQVTM and CDR2 ANQGSEA. The CDR3 consists of 17 residues. The CDR3 bases are TGCAGCGTTGAAATACCAACAGGGGCCCTGGATGGGGGGGAGCTGTTTTTT. This encodes CSVEIPTGALDGGELFF.

V is TRBV6-5 and J is TRBJ1-1, with a tentative D call TRBD1 (5 bases). Deletions cut 6 bases from V and 6 bases from J, with 20 bases between. The CDR3 runs 15 residues. The germline V gene has CDR1 MNHEY and CDR2 SVGAGI. The CDR3, as DNA: TGTGCCAGCAGACCTCGCAGGCACCCGGGGGCTGAAGCTTTCTTT. Translated: CASRPRRHPGAEAFF.

CDR3 DNA: TGTGCCAGCAGCGACCTACCCGGGACAGGGGGACGACGGGGTTACAATGAGCAGTTCTTC. Amino acid sequence: CASSDLPGTGGRRGYNEQFF. The chain combines TRBV28 with TRBJ2-1, with TRBD1 identical over 11 bases. CDR3 length equals 20 residues. V lost 6 bases and J lost 4; bases outside the gene matches: 20. Germline CDR1 and CDR2: MDHEN and SYDVKM.

The V call is TRBV11-3, the J call TRBJ2-1; perhaps TRBD2 as D (6 bases). Germline V lookup: CDR1 SGHNT, CDR2 YENEEA. V lost 2 bases to trimming and J lost 8 bases, with 10 bases between them. This CDR3 is 13 amino acids long. CDR3: CASSLNPGDEQFF. As DNA, the CDR3 is TGTGCCAGCAGCTTAAACCCGGGGGATGAGCAGTTCTTC.

CDR3 in amino acids: CASSITGGPGELFF. The CDR3 nucleotides read TGTGCCAGTAGTATAACGGGCGGGCCCGGGGAGCTGTTTTTT. The genes are TRBV19 and TRBJ2-2; the D gene is possibly TRBD2 (5 bases). The ends were cut back, 2 bases at V and 6 bases at J, with 10 bases in the middle. CDR1 and CDR2 from the germline V gene are LNHDA and SQIVND (reference sequence). The length of the CDR3 is 14 residues.

The rearrangement joins TRBV6-4 to TRBJ1-1, with 9 bases identical to TRBD1. Germline CDR1 and CDR2: MRHNA and SNTAGT. Germline trimming cut 9 bases from V and 3 bases from J; bases unmatched to any gene: 5. The CDR3 length is 13 residues. CDR3 sequence (DNA): TGTGCCAGTAAAAGGACAGGGGACACTGAAGCTTTCTTT. It translates to CASKRTGDTEAFF.

This clone appeared a few times. The rearrangement joins TRBV19 to TRBJ1-2; 10 nucleotides match TRBD1. The V segment lost 1 base and the J segment 2 bases; nucleotides outside the gene matches: 13. This CDR3 comprises 19 residues. Germline CDR1 is LNHDA and CDR2 is SQIVND (reference sequence). This chain's CDR3 is CASSIGRRGQGTSNYGYTF. DNA of the CDR3: TGTGCCAGTAGTATAGGTCGGCGGGGACAGGGGACTTCGAACTATGGCTACACCTTC.

The chain recombines TRBV24-1 with TRBJ1-5; TRBD1 matches 10 bases. The germline V gene encodes CDR1 KGHDR and CDR2 SFDVKD. This CDR3 comprises 16 residues. Trimming removed 4 bases from V and 5 bases from J; junction bases left unmatched: 7. The CDR3 DNA sequence: TGTGCCACCAGTGAGGCCGGGACAGGGGACCATCAGCCCCAGCATTTT. Translating it yields CATSEAGTGDHQPQHF.

The table lists this clone with many counts. This chain joins TRBV4-2 and TRBJ1-3; the D gene is possibly TRBD1 (5 bases). V was shortened by 3 bases and J by 1 base, with 16 bases between the two germline ends. The CDR3 has 17 amino acids. Germline CDR1 reads LGHNA; CDR2 reads YNFKEQ. The DNA of the CDR3 is TGTGCCAGCAGCCACCATCGAATAGGGGATTCTGGAAACACCATATATTTT. Amino acid sequence: CASSHHRIGDSGNTIYF.

This clone was seen many times. This sequence joins TRBV4-2 and TRBJ2-7; 7 bases map to TRBD2. Trimming took 4 bases from V and 3 from J; bases not matched to a gene: 9. This CDR3 spans 15 amino acids. Germline loops: CDR1 LGHNA, CDR2 YNFKEQ. CDR3: CASSPGLGMNYEQYF. CDR3 sequence (DNA): TGTGCCAGCAGCCCCGGACTAGGTATGAACTACGAGCAGTACTTC.

This rearrangement joins TRBV19 to TRBJ2-3; D is ambiguous. V was pared by 3 bases and J by 5 bases, with 9 bases between. The CDR3 spans 13 residues. Germline CDR1 is LNHDA and CDR2 is SQIVND (reference sequence). The CDR3 nucleotides read TGTGCCAGTAGTATTGGTGATAGAGATACGCAGTATTTT. Protein sequence: CASSIGDRDTQYF.